Each of the 12 T cell receptor beta chains below was sequenced from the same sample in a study of T cell changes during pregnancy in multiple sclerosis. Profiling relied on immunoSEQ multiplex PCR, and the TCRdb table lists in-frame clones only, not all of them. The table lists 13,000 to 15,000 clones, 80% to 95% of them singletons. The sample consisted of peripheral blood, taken in the second trimester of pregnancy. The receptor source for this set is a female donor in good health, enrolled as a control in a pregnancy study.

V gene TRBV6-4 combines with J gene TRBJ2-1, with 10 nucleotides matching TRBD2. Germline V gives CDR1 MRHNA, CDR2 SNTAGT. The CDR3 covers 15 residues. The V gene end was trimmed by 5 bases and the J gene end by 1 base; junction bases not matched to a gene: 2. The CDR3 loop is CASSSSGGSYNEQFF. The DNA of the CDR3 is TGTGCCAGCAGTTCTAGCGGGGGTTCCTACAATGAGCAGTTCTTC.

This rearrangement joins TRBV28 to TRBJ2-1, with TRBD2 matching over 14 bases. The germline CDR1 and CDR2 sequences are MDHEN and SYDVKM. V shed 6 bases, J shed 8 bases, and the junction held 12 bases outside the gene matches. This CDR3 spans 17 amino acids. The CDR3 DNA reads TGTGCCAGCAGCCGAGCCCGACTAGCGGGAGGGCGCGATGAGCAGTTCTTC. Residues: CASSRARLAGGRDEQFF.

The chain carries TRBV7-3 and TRBJ1-1, with D possibly matching TRBD1 (6 bases). This CDR3 is built from 12 residues. The germline V and J ends were trimmed by 1 base and 10 bases, with 10 bases remaining between them. CDR1 and CDR2 from the germline V gene are SGHTA and FQGTGA. For the CDR3, the DNA is TGTGCCAGCAGCTTAAGGTGGGGGCCAGCTTTCTTT. Translation gives CASSLRWGPAFF.

The chain combines TRBV29-1 with TRBJ2-1; 11 bases line up with TRBD2. V dropped 6 bases and J dropped 6; count of bases not matched to a gene: 4. The CDR3 extends over 13 amino acids. Looked up from germline, CDR1 is SQVTM and CDR2 is ANQGSEA. CDR3 nucleotides: TGCAGCGTGGCTAGCGGGGGGCCCAATGAGCAGTTCTTC. This gives the protein CSVASGGPNEQFF.

This chain links TRBV5-6 with TRBJ2-7, with 7 bases fitting TRBD1. The CDR3 sequence is 15 residues long. Per the germline V gene, CDR1 is SGHDT and CDR2 is YYEEEE. V shed 2 bases and J 2 bases; nucleotides not matched to a gene: 7. Written as DNA, the CDR3 is TGTGCCAGCAGCTTAAGGACAGGAATTCCCTACGAGCAGTACTTC. Translated, it gives CASSLRTGIPYEQYF.

Only one count was recorded for this clone. The chain joins TRBV9 to TRBJ2-5; TRBD2 aligns across 8 bases. The germline V gene encodes CDR1 SGDLS and CDR2 YYNGEE. The CDR3 is made up of 16 amino acids. V trimming: 0 bases; J trimming: 5 bases; junction bases outside the gene matches: 9. The CDR3 DNA reads TGTGCCAGCAGCGTAGTTGACGGGAGGGCCCAGGAGACCCAGTACTTC. Its protein is CASSVVDGRAQETQYF.

The chain employs TRBV6-5 and TRBJ2-1; maybe TRBD1 (6 bases). This CDR3 is built from 14 residues. V was pared by 2 bases and J by 7 bases, with 12 bases between. The germline V gene encodes CDR1 MNHEY and CDR2 SVGAGI. CDR3 loop: CASSYIDRWNEQFF. Here the CDR3 DNA reads TGTGCCAGCAGTTACATAGACAGGTGGAATGAGCAGTTCTTC.

The chain joins TRBV19 to TRBJ1-2; the match to TRBD1 covers 10 bases. The CDR3 extends over 17 amino acids. V lost 4 bases to trimming and J lost 8 bases; unmatched junction nucleotides: 16. The germline CDR1 and CDR2 sequences are LNHDA and SQIVND (reference sequence). The CDR3 DNA reads as TGTGCCAGTAGTACCTTGACAGGGGGCGGTTGGGTCCCGGGCTACACCTTC. It yields the protein CASSTLTGGGWVPGYTF.

The chain recombines TRBV2 with TRBJ1-5, with 9 bases identical to TRBD1. Germline CDR1 and CDR2: SNHLY and FYNNEI. This CDR3 contains 15 residues. V lost 6 bases to trimming and J lost 4 bases; unmatched junction nucleotides: 7. This chain's CDR3 is CASRRDRVQNQPQHF. CDR3 coding DNA: TGTGCCAGCAGGAGGGACAGGGTCCAAAATCAGCCCCAGCATTTT. The full variable domain, rest sourced from reference TRBV2 and TRBJ1-5, is EPEVTQTPSHQVTQMGQEVILRCVPISNHLYFYWYRQILGQKVEFLVSFYNNEISEKSEIFDDQFSVERPDGSNFTLKIRSTKLEDSAMYFCASRRDRVQNQPQHFGDGTRLSIL.

The rearrangement joins TRBV29-1 to TRBJ2-5; 10 bases map to TRBD1. V dropped 7 bases and J dropped 6; count of bases not matched to a gene: 8. The CDR3 runs 13 residues. Looked up from germline, CDR1 is SQVTM and CDR2 is ANQGSEA. The CDR3 spells CSGVGQGKQTQYF. For the CDR3, the DNA is TGCAGCGGGGTGGGACAGGGGAAACAGACCCAGTACTTC. Variable domain in full (rest from reference TRBV29-1 and TRBJ2-5): SAVISQKPSRDICQRGTSLTIQCQVDSQVTMMFWYRQQPGQSLTLIATANQGSEATYESGFVIDKFPISRPNLTFSTLTVSNMSPEDSSIYLCSGVGQGKQTQYFGPGTRLLVL.

V is TRBV7-8 and J is TRBJ2-5, with D maybe TRBD1 (6 bases). Trimming stripped 5 bases from V and 5 bases from J, with 18 bases between. Germline V lookup: CDR1 SGHVS, CDR2 FQNEAQ. This CDR3 spans 15 amino acids. CDR3 region: CASSPTQQGRETQYF. The DNA for the CDR3 is TGTGCCAGCAGCCCGACTCAACAGGGTCGGGAGACCCAGTACTTC.

The gene calls are TRBV18 and TRBJ1-1; tentative D call: TRBD1 (5 bases). The germline V and J ends were trimmed by 3 bases and 1 base, with 12 bases remaining between them. The CDR3 totals 15 residues. Germline CDR1 is KGHSH and CDR2 is LQKENI. The CDR3 loop reads CASSPSGIGNTEAFF. DNA of the CDR3: TGTGCCAGCTCACCTTCAGGGATAGGGAACACTGAAGCTTTCTTT.